The source of this T cell receptor (beta chain) is a study of Ad26.COV2.S vaccination and SARS-CoV-2 variants. At the level of the study: Intramuscular Ad26.COV2.S doses were given once or twice, 56 days apart.

Findings of the study overall: Vaccinees displayed broader spike-specific TCR repertoires than placebo recipients. Total T cell responses, in the TCR breadth and depth analyses, may have been underestimated.

This clone was observed a single time. What it recognizes is unknown. Data came from immunoSEQ multiplex PCR; TCRdb stores just in-frame clones and leaves some out. Among 300,000 to 400,000 clones listed, under 90% were seen once. Germline lookup yields CDR1 MNHEY and CDR2 SMNVEV (reference sequence). CDR3 length: 16 amino acids. V was cut by 2 bases and J by 6 bases, with 16 bases left in between. The treatment: approximately 18 received Ad26.COV2.S at low or high dose, single or two shots; a few received placebo; per-sample allocation not given. The samples were gathered on day 63 after the first injection of vaccine or placebo. Cohort 1b enrolled adults aged 18-55 years in Boston.

This receptor was identified in a person between 18 and 65 years old who received the Ad26.COV2.S COVID-19 vaccine or a placebo. The rearrangement joins TRBV27 to TRBJ2-2, with D possibly matching TRBD2 (6 bases). Sequencing was performed on peripheral blood, taken in a trial of Ad26.COV2.S vaccine versus placebo. CDR3 loop: CASSLNHPGGPGELFF. For the CDR3, the DNA is TGTGCCAGCAGTTTAAATCATCCCGGGGGTCCCGGGGAGCTGTTTTTT.